This TCR beta chain is drawn from a study of OX40 agonist ivuxolimab in advanced cancers. V gave up 3 bases and J gave up 0 bases, with 16 bases separating them. The germline V gene has CDR1 SGDLS and CDR2 YYNGEE. The CDR3 contains 18 residues. The method was immunoSEQ multiplex PCR; TCRdb's version includes in-frame clones alone and lacks a portion of them. The table has roughly 64,000 clones, approximately 78% seen once. The chain has TRBV9 and TRBJ2-6; tentatively, D is TRBD1 or TRBD2 (5 bases each). The sequences come from CD4+ or CD8+ T cells sorted from blood, collected in a trial of the OX40 agonist ivuxolimab. The receptor was derived from an adult with an advanced solid tumor such as melanoma, head and neck, liver or kidney cancer. The CDR3 coding sequence is TGTGCCAGCAGCGACGAGGGGACCGTACACTCTGGGGCCAACGTCCTGACTTTC. It specifies CASSDEGTVHSGANVLTF.